The 16 T cell receptor beta chains in this list originate from one sample, sequenced in a study of response to subunit inactivated influenza vaccine. TCRdb used MiXCR to reprocess the RT-PCR reads, holding one entry per CDR3 protein. Of fewer than 750,000 distinct CDR3 sequences listed, around 15% are singletons. Specimen: PBMCs from blood, collected 11 to 12 days after vaccination. The receptor set was obtained from a man aged 50 or older who received an inactivated influenza vaccine.

Points on this clonotype: A much larger clone differs from this one at a single base, so this may be a read error. The chain links TRBV7-9 to TRBJ2-7; weak D call: TRBD2 (5 bases). Germline V gives CDR1 SEHNR, CDR2 FQNEAQ (reference sequence). The V end lost 1 base, the J end lost 5 bases, and 9 bases lay between the germline ends. This CDR3 is 13 amino acids long. The CDR3 region is CASSLEEGNEQYF. CDR3 coding DNA: TGTGCCAGCAGCTTAGAAGAGGGCAACGAGCAGTACTTC.

This clonotype was recorded many times. This rearrangement joins TRBV6-1 to TRBJ1-5; D call uncertain. This CDR3 comprises 13 residues. CDR1 is MNHNS and CDR2 is SASEGT in the germline V gene. With 6 bases removed from V and 7 bases from J, the gap between germline ends came to 13 bases. CDR3 amino acids: CASSPDRGQPQHF. CDR3 nucleotides: TGTGCCAGCAGCCCAGACCGGGGACAGCCCCAGCATTTT.

The rearrangement links TRBV20-1 to TRBJ1-1; a possible D gene is TRBD1 (6 bases). V lost 1 base, J lost 11 bases, and 20 bases lay in between. The CDR3 is 14 amino acids. Per germline, CDR1 DFQATT and CDR2 SNEGSKA (reference sequence). CDR3 nucleotide sequence: TGCAGTGCTAGAGCCAATCGGCGGGGGGCGATGGCTTTCTTT. This encodes CSARANRRGAMAFF.

This clonotype was counted a few times. This chain connects TRBV29-1 to TRBJ2-7, with D maybe TRBD2 (5 bases). V lost 6 bases, J lost 2 bases, and 17 bases lay in between. The CDR3 is made up of 14 amino acids. Germline V gene sequence: CDR1 SQVTM, CDR2 ANQGSEA. This CDR3 is CSVSSGPGAYEQYF. In DNA form, the CDR3 reads TGCAGCGTGAGCAGCGGTCCTGGAGCCTACGAGCAGTACTTC.

This clonotype occurred a few times. The J gene is TRBJ2-2, the V gene TRBV27, with TRBD2 as a possible D gene (7 bases). This CDR3 comprises 17 residues. Per the germline V gene, CDR1 is MNHEY and CDR2 is SMNVEV (reference sequence). V lost 3 bases and J 2 bases, leaving 16 bases between the germline ends. CDR3 nucleotides: TGTGCCAGCAGTTTTATCGGGGGGCTACCTAACACCGGGGAGCTGTTTTTT. Its protein is CASSFIGGLPNTGELFF.

This clonotype was seen repeatedly, ten times or more. The chain uses TRBV29-1 and TRBJ2-1, with D tentatively TRBD1 or TRBD2 (6 bases each). Germline lookup yields CDR1 SQVTM and CDR2 ANQGSEA. CDR3 length: 14 residues. V was clipped by 4 bases and J by 5 bases, with 15 bases between them. CDR3 coding DNA: TGCAGCGTTGGAATGGGGGGCGTCAACAATGAGCAGTTCTTC. Translation: CSVGMGGVNNEQFF.

The chain carries TRBV20-1 and TRBJ2-5; 7 bases match TRBD1. Trimming at V came to 5 bases and at J to 6 bases, leaving 9 bases not matched to a gene. Germline assignment: CDR1 DFQATT and CDR2 SNEGSKA (reference sequence). The CDR3 totals 13 residues. This chain's CDR3 is CSADAPQGKTQYF. CDR3 nucleotide sequence: TGCAGTGCTGACGCTCCACAGGGGAAGACCCAGTACTTC.

This clonotype has a handful of counts. The gene calls are TRBV5-1 and TRBJ2-3; D is perhaps TRBD1 (6 bases). In germline, CDR1 is SGHRS, CDR2 YFSETQ. The CDR3 has 13 amino acids. V was trimmed by 5 bases and J by 3 bases, leaving 10 bases between them. The CDR3 DNA follows: TGCGCCAGCAGGTTAAGGGGGACAGATACGCAGTATTTT. Translating gives CASRLRGTDTQYF. The full variable domain, rest sourced from reference TRBV5-1 and TRBJ2-3, is KAGVTQTPRYLIKTRGQQVTLSCSPISGHRSVSWYQQTPGQGLQFLFEYFSETQRNKGNFPGRFSGRQFSNSRSEMNVSTLELGDSALYLCASRLRGTDTQYFGPGTRLTVL.

The chain is built from TRBV20-1 and TRBJ2-1; 11 bases are a match to TRBD2. In germline, CDR1 is DFQATT, CDR2 SNEGSKA (reference sequence). The J segment lost 10 bases and the V segment lost 6 bases, leaving 8 bases of the junction unmatched. The CDR3 extends over 13 amino acids. CDR3 protein: CSAIPLAGAEQFF. The CDR3 region has the DNA TGCAGTGCGATTCCACTAGCGGGAGCGGAGCAGTTCTTC.

The V gene is TRBV6-5, the J gene TRBJ2-6, with TRBD1 identical over 8 bases. The CDR3 loop spans 16 amino acids. CDR1 MNHEY and CDR2 SVGAGI come from the germline V gene. The junction had 3 bases not matched to a gene; V was cut back by 2 bases and J by 3 bases. CDR3 protein: CASSYQGADGANVLTF. The CDR3 nucleotides read TGTGCCAGCAGTTACCAGGGGGCAGATGGGGCCAACGTCCTGACTTTC.

This chain connects TRBV14 to TRBJ2-6; no reliable D call. The V gene lost 1 base and the J gene lost 2 bases, with 12 bases spanning the gap. The length of the CDR3 is 17 residues. Germline V gene sequence: CDR1 SGHDN, CDR2 FVKESK. The DNA of the CDR3 is TGTGCCAGCAGCCAAGGTTTTAGGTACGCTGGGGCCAACGTCCTGACTTTC. Protein: CASSQGFRYAGANVLTF.

The table lists this clonotype with a few counts. This sequence joins TRBV20-1 and TRBJ2-2; D possibly corresponds to TRBD2 (6 bases). V dropped 5 bases and J dropped 0 bases, with 22 bases sitting between them. This CDR3 region has 18 residues. From germline, CDR1 is DFQATT and CDR2 SNEGSKA (reference sequence). Here the CDR3 reads CSARFRSGWSSNTGELFF. Written as DNA, the CDR3 is TGCAGTGCTCGATTTCGGAGCGGGTGGAGTTCGAACACCGGGGAGCTGTTTTTT.

V is TRBV20-1 and J is TRBJ1-5; 9 bases are a match to TRBD1. The CDR3 length is 14 residues. With V trimmed by 1 base and J by 7 bases, 5 bases remained unmatched. Germline V gene sequence: CDR1 DFQATT, CDR2 SNEGSKA (reference sequence). The CDR3 region is CSARAGQGSQPQHF. In DNA form, the CDR3 reads TGCAGTGCTAGAGCGGGACAGGGAAGCCAGCCCCAGCATTTT.

In its sample, this clonotype was seen a few times. This sequence joins TRBV10-3 and TRBJ2-3; D unclear. The CDR3 is made up of 18 amino acids. Germline V CDR1 and CDR2: ENHRY, SYGVKD. Trimming took off 0 bases at V and 0 bases at J, with 16 bases between the two ends. CDR3 amino acids: CAISESARRALSTDTQYF. CDR3 bases: TGTGCCATCAGTGAGTCGGCCCGTCGGGCACTTAGCACAGATACGCAGTATTTT.

The table lists this clonotype with a few counts. This sequence joins TRBV6-2 or TRBV6-3 and TRBJ2-7; 12 bases match TRBD1. The CDR3 has 16 amino acids. The germline V gene has CDR1 MNHEY and CDR2 SVGEGT. V shed 6 bases and J 7 bases; nucleotides not matched to a gene: 13. Written as DNA, the CDR3 is TGTGCCAGCAGAAAGCCGGGACAGGGGGCGGAAAGTGAGCAGTACTTC. Its protein product is CASRKPGQGAESEQYF.

This clonotype was detected only a few times. The V gene is TRBV12-3 or TRBV12-4, the J gene TRBJ2-4; 7 bases align to TRBD1. This CDR3 comprises 15 residues. Trimming at V came to 7 bases and at J to 4 bases, leaving 10 bases not matched to a gene. This chain's CDR3 is CASTHPGTVKNIQYF. The CDR3 DNA sequence: TGTGCCAGCACTCACCCCGGGACAGTAAAAAACATTCAGTACTTC.